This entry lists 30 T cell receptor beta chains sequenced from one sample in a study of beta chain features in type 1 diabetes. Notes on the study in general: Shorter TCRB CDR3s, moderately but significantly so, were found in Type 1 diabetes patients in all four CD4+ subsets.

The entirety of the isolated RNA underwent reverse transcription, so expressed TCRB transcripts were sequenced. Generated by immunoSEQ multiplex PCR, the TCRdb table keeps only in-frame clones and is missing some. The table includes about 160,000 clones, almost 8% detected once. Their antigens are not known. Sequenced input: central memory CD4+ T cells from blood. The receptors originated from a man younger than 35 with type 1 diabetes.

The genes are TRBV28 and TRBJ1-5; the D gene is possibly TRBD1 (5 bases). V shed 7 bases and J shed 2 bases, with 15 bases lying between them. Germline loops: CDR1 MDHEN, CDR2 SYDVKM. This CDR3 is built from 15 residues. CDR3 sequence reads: CASNSPGGGNQPQHF. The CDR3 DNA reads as TGTGCCAGCAACAGCCCCGGGGGTGGCAATCAGCCCCAGCATTTT.

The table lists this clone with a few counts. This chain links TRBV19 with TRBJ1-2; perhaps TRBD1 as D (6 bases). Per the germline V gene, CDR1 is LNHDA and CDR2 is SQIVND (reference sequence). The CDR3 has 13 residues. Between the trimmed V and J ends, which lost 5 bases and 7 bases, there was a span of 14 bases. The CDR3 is CASSLQGEVGYTF. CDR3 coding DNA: TGTGCCAGTAGTCTACAGGGTGAAGTTGGCTACACCTTC.

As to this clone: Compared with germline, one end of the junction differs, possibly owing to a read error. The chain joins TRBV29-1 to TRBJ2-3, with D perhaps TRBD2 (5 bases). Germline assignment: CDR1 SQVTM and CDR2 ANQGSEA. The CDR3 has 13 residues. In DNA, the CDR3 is TGCAGCGGTGAACTAGGAGGCGCAGATACGCAGTATTTT. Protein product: CSGELGGADTQYF.

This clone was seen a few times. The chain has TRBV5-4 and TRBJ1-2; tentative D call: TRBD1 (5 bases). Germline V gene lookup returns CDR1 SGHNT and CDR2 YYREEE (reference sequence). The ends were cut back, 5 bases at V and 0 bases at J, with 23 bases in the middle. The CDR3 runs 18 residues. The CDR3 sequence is CASSSPRLSPGTNYGYTF. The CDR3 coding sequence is TGTGCCAGCAGTTCCCCCCGGCTTTCTCCAGGGACTAACTATGGCTACACCTTC.

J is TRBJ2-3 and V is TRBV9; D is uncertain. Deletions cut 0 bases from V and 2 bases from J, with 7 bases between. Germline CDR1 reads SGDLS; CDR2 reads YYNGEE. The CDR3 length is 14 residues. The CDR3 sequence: CASSVVAATDTQYF. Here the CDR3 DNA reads TGTGCCAGCAGCGTAGTGGCGGCCACAGATACGCAGTATTTT.

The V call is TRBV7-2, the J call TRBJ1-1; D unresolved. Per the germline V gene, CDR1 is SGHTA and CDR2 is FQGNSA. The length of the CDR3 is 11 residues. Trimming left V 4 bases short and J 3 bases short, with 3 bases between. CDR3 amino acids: CASSYYTEAFF. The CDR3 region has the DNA TGTGCCAGCAGCTACTACACTGAAGCTTTCTTT.

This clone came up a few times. The CDR3 bases are TGTGCCAGCAGCTTAACGTTTTCTAGCGGGATAAATGAGCAGTTCTTC. Translating gives CASSLTFSSGINEQFF. The rearrangement uses TRBV11-2 and TRBJ2-1, with TRBD2 identical over 9 bases. The V gene end was trimmed by 2 bases and the J gene end by 7 bases; junction bases not matched to a gene: 9. Germline values: CDR1 SGHAT, CDR2 FQNNGV. This CDR3 contains 16 residues. Full variable domain (rest looked up from reference TRBV11-2 and TRBJ2-1): EAGVAQSPRYKIIEKRQSVAFWCNPISGHATLYWYQQILGQGPKLLIQFQNNGVVDDSQLPKDRFSAERLKGVDSTLKIQPAKLEDSAVYLCASSLTFSSGINEQFFGPGTRLTVL.

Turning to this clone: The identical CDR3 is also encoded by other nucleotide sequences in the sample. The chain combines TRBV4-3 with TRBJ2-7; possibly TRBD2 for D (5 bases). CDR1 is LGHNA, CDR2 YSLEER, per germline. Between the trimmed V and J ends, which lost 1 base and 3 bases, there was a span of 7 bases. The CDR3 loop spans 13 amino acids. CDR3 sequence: CASSQAAGYEQYF. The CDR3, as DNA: TGCGCCAGCAGCCAAGCTGCGGGCTACGAGCAGTACTTC.

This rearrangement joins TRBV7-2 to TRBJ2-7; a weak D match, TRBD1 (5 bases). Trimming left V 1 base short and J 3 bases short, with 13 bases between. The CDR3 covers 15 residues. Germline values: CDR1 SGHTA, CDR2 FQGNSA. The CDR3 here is CASSLGAGKDYEQYF. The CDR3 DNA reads TGTGCCAGCAGCTTAGGAGCAGGGAAGGACTACGAGCAGTACTTC.

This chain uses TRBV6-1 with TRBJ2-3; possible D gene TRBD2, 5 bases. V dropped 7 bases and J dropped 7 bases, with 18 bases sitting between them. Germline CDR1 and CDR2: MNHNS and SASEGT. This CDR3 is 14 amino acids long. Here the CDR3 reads CASIREGRGNTQYF. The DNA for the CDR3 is TGTGCCAGCATACGAGAGGGCCGGGGAAATACGCAGTATTTT.

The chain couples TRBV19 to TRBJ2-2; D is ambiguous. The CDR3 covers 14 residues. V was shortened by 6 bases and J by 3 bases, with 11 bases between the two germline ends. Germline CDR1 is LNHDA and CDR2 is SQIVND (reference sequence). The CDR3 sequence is CASSPLQYTGELFF. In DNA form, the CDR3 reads TGTGCCAGTAGCCCGCTACAGTACACCGGGGAGCTGTTTTTT.

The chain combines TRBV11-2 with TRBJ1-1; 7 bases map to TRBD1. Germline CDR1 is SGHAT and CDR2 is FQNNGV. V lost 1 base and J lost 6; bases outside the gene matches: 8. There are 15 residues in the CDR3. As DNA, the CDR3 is TGTGCCAGCAGCTTAGCGGGGACAGTGTGGGCTGAAGCTTTCTTT. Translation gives CASSLAGTVWAEAFF. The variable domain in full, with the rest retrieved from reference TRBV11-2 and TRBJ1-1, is EAGVAQSPRYKIIEKRQSVAFWCNPISGHATLYWYQQILGQGPKLLIQFQNNGVVDDSQLPKDRFSAERLKGVDSTLKIQPAKLEDSAVYLCASSLAGTVWAEAFFGQGTRLTVV.

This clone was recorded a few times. The CDR3 DNA follows: TGTGCCAGCAGTCCTCTAGCGACAAGATCCTACGAGCAGTACTTC. Translated, it gives CASSPLATRSYEQYF. The V call is TRBV2, the J call TRBJ2-7, with D possibly TRBD2 on 6 matching bases. The germline gives CDR1 SNHLY, CDR2 FYNNEI. The CDR3 contains 15 residues. The V end was cut by 5 bases, the J end by 1 base, with 15 bases between.

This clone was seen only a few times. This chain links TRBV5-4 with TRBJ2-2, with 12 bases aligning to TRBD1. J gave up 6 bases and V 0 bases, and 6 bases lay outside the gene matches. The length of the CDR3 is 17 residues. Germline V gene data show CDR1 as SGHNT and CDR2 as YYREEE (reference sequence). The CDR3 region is CASSLGPGTGGSGELFF. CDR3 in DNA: TGTGCCAGCAGCTTGGGGCCCGGGACAGGGGGCTCCGGGGAGCTGTTTTTT.

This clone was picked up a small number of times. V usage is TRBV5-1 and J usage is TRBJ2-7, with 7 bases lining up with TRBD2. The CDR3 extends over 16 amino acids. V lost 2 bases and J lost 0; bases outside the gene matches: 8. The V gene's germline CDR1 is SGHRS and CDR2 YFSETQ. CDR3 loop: CASSFRSGPSSYEQYF. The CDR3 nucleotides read TGCGCCAGCAGCTTCCGTAGCGGGCCAAGCTCCTACGAGCAGTACTTC.

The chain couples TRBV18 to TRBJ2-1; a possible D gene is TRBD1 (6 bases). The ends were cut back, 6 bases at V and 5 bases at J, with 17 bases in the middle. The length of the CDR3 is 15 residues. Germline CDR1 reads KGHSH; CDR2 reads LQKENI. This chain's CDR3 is CASSQSRQGNNEQFF. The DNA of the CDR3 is TGTGCCAGCTCCCAAAGCCGGCAGGGGAACAATGAGCAGTTCTTC.

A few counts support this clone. The CDR3 loop is CASSYHYEQYF. The DNA of the CDR3 is TGTGCCAGCAGTTACCACTACGAGCAGTACTTC. The chain recombines TRBV6-5 with TRBJ2-7, with D unclear. From germline, CDR1 is MNHEY and CDR2 SVGAGI. Trimming left V 2 bases short and J 3 bases short, with 2 bases between. The CDR3 consists of 11 residues.

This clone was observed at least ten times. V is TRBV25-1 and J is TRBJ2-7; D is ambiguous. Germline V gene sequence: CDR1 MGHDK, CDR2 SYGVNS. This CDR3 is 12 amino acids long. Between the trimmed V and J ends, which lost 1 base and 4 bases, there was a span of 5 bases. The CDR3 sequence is CASSESSYEQYF. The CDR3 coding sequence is TGTGCCAGCAGTGAATCTAGTTACGAGCAGTACTTC.

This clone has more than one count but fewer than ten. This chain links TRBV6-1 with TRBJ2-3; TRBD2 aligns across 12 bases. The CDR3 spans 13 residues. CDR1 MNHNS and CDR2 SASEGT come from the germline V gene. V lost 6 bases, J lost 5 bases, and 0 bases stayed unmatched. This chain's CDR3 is CASRLAGGDTQYF. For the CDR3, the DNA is TGTGCCAGCAGACTAGCGGGGGGAGATACGCAGTATTTT.

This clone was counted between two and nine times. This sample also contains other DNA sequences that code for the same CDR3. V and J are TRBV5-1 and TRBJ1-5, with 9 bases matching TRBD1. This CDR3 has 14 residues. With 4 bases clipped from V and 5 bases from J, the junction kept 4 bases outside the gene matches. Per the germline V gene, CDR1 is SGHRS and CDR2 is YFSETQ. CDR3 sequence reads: CASSQGQGDQPQHF. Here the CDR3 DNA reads TGCGCCAGCAGCCAGGGACAGGGAGATCAGCCCCAGCATTTT.

CDR3 nucleotides: TGTGCCAGCAGTTTAGCGGGAGGGCCAGACACAGATACGCAGTATTTT. The encoded protein is CASSLAGGPDTDTQYF. This sequence joins TRBV6-5 and TRBJ2-3; 11 bases line up with TRBD2. The CDR3 covers 16 residues. Germline V CDR1 and CDR2: MNHEY, SVGAGI. The V and J ends lost 4 bases and 2 bases, in that order; junction bases with no gene match: 5.

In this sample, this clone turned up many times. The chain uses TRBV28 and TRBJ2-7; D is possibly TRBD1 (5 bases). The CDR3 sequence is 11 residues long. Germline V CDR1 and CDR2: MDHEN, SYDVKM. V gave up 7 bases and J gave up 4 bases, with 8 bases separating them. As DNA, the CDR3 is TGTGCCAGCAATCAGGGTTACGAGCAGTACTTC. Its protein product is CASNQGYEQYF.

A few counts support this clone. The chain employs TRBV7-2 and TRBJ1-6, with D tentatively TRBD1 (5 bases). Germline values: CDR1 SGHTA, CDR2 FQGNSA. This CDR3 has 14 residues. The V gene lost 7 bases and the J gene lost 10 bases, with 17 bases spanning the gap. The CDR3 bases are TGTGCCAGCACCGCTAAGGGTCAGGGATCACCCCTCCACTTT. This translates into CASTAKGQGSPLHF.

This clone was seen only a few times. For the CDR3, the DNA is TGTGCCTGGAGCTTTTGGACAGTTCAAGAGACCCAGTACTTC. Protein sequence: CAWSFWTVQETQYF. V gene TRBV30 combines with J gene TRBJ2-5; D is possibly TRBD1 (6 bases). The CDR3 loop spans 14 amino acids. Germline assignment: CDR1 GTSNPN and CDR2 SVGIG (reference sequence). Trimming removed 3 bases at V and 2 bases at J, with 13 bases between.

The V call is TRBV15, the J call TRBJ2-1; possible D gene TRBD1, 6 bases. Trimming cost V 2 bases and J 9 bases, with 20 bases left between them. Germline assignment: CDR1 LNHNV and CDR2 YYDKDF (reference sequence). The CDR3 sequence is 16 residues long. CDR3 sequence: CATSRPGTTAITEQFF. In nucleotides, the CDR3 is TGTGCCACCAGCAGACCTGGGACAACAGCAATCACTGAGCAGTTCTTC. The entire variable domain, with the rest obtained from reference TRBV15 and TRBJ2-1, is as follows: DAMVIQNPRYQVTQFGKPVTLSCSQTLNHNVMYWYQQKSSQAPKLLFHYYDKDFNNEADTPDNFQSRRPNTSFCFLDIRSPGLGDTAMYLCATSRPGTTAITEQFFGPGTRLTVL.

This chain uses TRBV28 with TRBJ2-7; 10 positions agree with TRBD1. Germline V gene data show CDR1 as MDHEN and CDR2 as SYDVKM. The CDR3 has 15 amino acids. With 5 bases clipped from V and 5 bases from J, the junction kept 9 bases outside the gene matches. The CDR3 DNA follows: TGTGCCAGCAGTCGCCCCGGGACAGGGGCGGACGAGCAGTACTTC. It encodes CASSRPGTGADEQYF.

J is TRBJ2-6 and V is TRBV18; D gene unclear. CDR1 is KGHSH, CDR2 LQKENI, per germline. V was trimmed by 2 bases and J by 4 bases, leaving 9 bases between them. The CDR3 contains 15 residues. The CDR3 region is CASSPILSGANVLTF. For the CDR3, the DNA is TGTGCCAGCTCACCAATACTTAGCGGGGCCAACGTCCTGACTTTC.

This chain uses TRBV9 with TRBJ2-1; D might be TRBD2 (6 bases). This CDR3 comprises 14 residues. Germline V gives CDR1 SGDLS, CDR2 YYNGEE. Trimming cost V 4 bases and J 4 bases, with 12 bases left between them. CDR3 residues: CASSHGLLYNEQFF. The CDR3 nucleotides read TGTGCCAGCAGCCACGGACTACTTTACAATGAGCAGTTCTTC. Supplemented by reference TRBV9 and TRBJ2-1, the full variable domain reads DSGVTQTPKHLITATGQRVTLRCSPRSGDLSVYWYQQSLDQGLQFLIQYYNGEERAKGNILERFSAQQFPDLHSELNLSSLELGDSALYFCASSHGLLYNEQFFGPGTRLTVL.

For the CDR3, the DNA is TGTGCCAGCAGCCTTGGAGGGGGCGGGAGGGCTTCCACAGATACGCAGTATTTT. It encodes CASSLGGGGRASTDTQYF. The chain combines TRBV7-9 with TRBJ2-3; 9 nucleotides match TRBD2. This CDR3 comprises 18 residues. With V trimmed by 5 bases and J by 2 bases, 14 bases remained unmatched. The germline gives CDR1 SEHNR, CDR2 FQNEAQ (reference sequence).

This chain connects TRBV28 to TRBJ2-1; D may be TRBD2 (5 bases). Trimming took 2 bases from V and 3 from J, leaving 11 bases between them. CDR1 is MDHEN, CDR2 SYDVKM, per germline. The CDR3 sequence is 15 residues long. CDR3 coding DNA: TGTGCCAGCAGTTTAGCGGACTCTTTCTACAATGAGCAGTTCTTC. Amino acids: CASSLADSFYNEQFF.